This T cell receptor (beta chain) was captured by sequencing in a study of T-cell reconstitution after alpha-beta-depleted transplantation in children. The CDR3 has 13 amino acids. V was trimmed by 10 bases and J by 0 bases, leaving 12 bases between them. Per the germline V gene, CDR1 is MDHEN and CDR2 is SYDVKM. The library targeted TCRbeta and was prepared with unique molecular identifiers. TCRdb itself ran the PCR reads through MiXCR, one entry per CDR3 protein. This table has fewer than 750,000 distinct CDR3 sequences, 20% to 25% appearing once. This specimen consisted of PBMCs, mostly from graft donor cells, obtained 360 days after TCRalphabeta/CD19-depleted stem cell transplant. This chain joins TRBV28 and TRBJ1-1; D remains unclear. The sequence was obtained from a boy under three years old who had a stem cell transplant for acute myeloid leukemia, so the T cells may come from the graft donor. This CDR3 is CATAGVMNTEAFF. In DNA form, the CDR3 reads TGTGCCACTGCGGGAGTCATGAACACTGAAGCTTTCTTT.